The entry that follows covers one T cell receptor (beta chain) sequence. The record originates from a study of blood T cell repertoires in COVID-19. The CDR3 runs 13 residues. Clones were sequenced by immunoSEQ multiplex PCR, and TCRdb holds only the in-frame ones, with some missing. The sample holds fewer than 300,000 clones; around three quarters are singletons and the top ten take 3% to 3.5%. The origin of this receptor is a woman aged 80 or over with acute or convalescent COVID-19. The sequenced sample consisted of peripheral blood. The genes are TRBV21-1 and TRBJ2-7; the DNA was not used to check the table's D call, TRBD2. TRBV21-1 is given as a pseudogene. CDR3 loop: CASSSLTIHEQYF. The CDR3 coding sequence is TGTGCCAGCAGCAGCCTAACTATCCACGAGCAGTACTTC.